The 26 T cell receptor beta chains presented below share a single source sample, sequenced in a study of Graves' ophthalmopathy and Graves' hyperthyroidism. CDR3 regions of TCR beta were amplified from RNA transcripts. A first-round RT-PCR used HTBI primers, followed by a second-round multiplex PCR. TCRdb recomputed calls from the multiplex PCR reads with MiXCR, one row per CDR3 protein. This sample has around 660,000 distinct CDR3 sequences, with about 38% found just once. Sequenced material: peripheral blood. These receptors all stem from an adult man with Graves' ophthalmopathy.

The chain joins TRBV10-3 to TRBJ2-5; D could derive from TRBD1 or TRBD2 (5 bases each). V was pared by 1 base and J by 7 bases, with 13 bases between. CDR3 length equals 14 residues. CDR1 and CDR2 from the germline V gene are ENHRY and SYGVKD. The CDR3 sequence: CAISELAGSGTQYF. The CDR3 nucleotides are TGTGCCATCAGTGAGTTGGCAGGGAGCGGGACCCAGTACTTC.

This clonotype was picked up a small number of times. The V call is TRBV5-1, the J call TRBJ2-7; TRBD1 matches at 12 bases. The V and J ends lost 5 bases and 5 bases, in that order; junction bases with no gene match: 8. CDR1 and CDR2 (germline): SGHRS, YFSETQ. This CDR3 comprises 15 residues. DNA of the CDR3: TGCGCCAGCAGTGACCGGGACAGGGGGCTCAACGAGCAGTACTTC. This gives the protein CASSDRDRGLNEQYF.

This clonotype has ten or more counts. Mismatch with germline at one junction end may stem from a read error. CDR3 in amino acids: CASSLAWRDTEAFF. The CDR3 DNA reads as TGTGCCAGCAGCCTAGCCTGGAGGGATACTGAAGCTTTCTTT. This chain joins TRBV7-2 and TRBJ1-1; D remains ambiguous. Germline V lookup: CDR1 SGHTA, CDR2 FQGNSA. This CDR3 is built from 14 residues.

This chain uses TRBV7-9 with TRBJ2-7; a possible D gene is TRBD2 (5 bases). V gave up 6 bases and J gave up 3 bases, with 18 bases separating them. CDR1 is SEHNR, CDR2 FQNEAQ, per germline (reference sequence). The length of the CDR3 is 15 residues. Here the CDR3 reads CASRADGDGDYEQYF. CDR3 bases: TGTGCCAGCAGAGCGGACGGTGACGGGGACTACGAGCAGTACTTC.

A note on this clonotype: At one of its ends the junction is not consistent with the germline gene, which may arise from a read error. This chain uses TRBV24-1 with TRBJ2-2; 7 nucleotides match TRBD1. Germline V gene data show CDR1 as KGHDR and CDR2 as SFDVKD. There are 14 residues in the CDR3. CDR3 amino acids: CAASAQGNTGELFF. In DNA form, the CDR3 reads TGTGCCGCCAGTGCACAGGGGAACACTGGGGAGCTGTTTTTT.

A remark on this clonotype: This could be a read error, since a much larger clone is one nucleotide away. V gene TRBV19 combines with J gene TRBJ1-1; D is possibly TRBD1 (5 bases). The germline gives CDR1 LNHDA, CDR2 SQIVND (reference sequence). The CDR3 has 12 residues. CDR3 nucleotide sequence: TGTGCCAGTATTGGGGGGAACACTGGAGCTTTCTTT. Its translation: CASIGGNTGAFF.

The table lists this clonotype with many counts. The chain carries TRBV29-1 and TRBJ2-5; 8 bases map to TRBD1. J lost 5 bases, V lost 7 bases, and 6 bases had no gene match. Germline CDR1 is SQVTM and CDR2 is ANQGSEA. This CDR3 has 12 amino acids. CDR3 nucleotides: TGCAGCGCTACAGGGGGGATGGAGACCCAGTACTTC. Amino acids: CSATGGMETQYF.

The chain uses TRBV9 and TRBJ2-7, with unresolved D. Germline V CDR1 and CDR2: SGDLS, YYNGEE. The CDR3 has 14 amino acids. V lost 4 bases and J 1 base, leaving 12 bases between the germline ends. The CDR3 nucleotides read TGTGCCAGCAGCCCCGAGGACGGATCCTACGAGCAGTACTTC. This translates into CASSPEDGSYEQYF. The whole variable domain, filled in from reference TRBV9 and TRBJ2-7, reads DSGVTQTPKHLITATGQRVTLRCSPRSGDLSVYWYQQSLDQGLQFLIQYYNGEERAKGNILERFSAQQFPDLHSELNLSSLELGDSALYFCASSPEDGSYEQYFGPGTRLTVT.

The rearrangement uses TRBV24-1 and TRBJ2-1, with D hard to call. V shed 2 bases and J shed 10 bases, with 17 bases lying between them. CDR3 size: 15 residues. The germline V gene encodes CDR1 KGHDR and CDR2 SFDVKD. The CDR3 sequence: CATSDSARSTAEQFF. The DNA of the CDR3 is TGTGCCACCAGTGATTCCGCCCGTAGTACAGCGGAGCAGTTCTTC.

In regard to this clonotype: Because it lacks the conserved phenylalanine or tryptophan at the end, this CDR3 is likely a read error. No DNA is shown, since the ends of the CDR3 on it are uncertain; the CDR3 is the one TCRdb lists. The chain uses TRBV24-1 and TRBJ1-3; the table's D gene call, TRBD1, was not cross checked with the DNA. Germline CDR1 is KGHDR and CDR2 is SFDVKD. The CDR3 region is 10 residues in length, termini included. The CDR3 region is CATRGQGANT.

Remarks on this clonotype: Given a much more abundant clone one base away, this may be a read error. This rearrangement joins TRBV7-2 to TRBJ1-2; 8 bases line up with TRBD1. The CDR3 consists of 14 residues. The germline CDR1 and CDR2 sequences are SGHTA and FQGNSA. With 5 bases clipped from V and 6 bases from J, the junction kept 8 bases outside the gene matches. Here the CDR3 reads CASSIWTGTHGYTF. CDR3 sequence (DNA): TGTGCCAGCAGCATTTGGACAGGGACCCATGGCTACACCTTC.

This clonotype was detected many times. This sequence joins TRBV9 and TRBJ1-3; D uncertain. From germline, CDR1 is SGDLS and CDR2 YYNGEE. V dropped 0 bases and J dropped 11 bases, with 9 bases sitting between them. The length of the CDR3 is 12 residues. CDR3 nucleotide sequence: TGTGCCAGCAGCGTAGCAGAGGGTGCCATATATTTT. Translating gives CASSVAEGAIYF.

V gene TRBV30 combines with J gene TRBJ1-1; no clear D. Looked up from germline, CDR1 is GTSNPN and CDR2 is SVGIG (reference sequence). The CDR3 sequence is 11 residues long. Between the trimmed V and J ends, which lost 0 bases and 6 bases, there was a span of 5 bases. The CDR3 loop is CAWSVTPEAFF. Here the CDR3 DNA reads TGTGCCTGGAGTGTAACCCCTGAAGCTTTCTTT.

CDR3: CSVEGGTEAFSGNTIYF. The CDR3 bases are TGCAGCGTTGAAGGGGGCACTGAAGCTTTCTCTGGAAACACCATATATTTT. V gene TRBV29-1 combines with J gene TRBJ1-3; TRBD1 is a possible D gene (5 bases). CDR3 length: 17 amino acids. Looked up from germline, CDR1 is SQVTM and CDR2 is ANQGSEA. Trimming stripped 1 base from V and 0 bases from J, with 16 bases between.

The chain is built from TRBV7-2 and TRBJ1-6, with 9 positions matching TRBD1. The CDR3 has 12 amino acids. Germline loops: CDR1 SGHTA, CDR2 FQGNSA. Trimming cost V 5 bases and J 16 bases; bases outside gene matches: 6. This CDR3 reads CASSPGTGSLHF. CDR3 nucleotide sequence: TGTGCCAGCAGCCCCGGGACAGGGAGTCTCCACTTT.

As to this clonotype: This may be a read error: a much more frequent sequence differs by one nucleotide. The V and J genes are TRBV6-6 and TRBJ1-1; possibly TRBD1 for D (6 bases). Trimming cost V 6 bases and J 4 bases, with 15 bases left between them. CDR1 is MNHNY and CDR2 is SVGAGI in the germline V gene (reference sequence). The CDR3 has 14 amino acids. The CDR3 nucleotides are TGTGCCAGCAGAGGTGCCCAGGGGCCCACTGAAGCTTTCTTT. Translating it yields CASRGAQGPTEAFF.

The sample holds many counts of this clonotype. CDR3 sequence: CSAIYDTYEQYF. The CDR3, as DNA: TGCAGTGCCATATACGACACTTACGAGCAGTACTTC. This rearrangement joins TRBV20-1 to TRBJ2-7; D is unresolved. Germline-derived CDR1 and CDR2 are DFQATT and SNEGSKA (reference sequence). This CDR3 has 12 amino acids. The V end lost 6 bases, the J end lost 4 bases, and 13 bases lay between the germline ends.

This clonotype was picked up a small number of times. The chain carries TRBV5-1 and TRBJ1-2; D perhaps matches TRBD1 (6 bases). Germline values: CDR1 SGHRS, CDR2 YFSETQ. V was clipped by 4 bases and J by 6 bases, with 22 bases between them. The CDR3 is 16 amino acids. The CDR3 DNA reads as TGCGCCAGCAGCCCCTGGGGGGGGACATCGGGACATGGCTACACCTTC. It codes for CASSPWGGTSGHGYTF.

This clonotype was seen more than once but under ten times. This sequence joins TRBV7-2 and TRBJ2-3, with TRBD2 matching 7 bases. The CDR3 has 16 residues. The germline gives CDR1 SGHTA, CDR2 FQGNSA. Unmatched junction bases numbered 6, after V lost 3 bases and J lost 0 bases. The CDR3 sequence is CASSFRAAGSTDTQYF. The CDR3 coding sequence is TGTGCCAGCAGCTTTAGGGCAGCGGGGAGCACAGATACGCAGTATTTT.

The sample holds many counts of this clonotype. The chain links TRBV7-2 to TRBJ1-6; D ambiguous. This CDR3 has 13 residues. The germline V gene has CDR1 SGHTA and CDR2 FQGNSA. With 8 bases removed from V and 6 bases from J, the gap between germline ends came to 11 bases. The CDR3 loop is CASGPQRNSPLHF. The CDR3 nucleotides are TGTGCCAGCGGTCCTCAGCGTAATTCACCCCTCCACTTT.

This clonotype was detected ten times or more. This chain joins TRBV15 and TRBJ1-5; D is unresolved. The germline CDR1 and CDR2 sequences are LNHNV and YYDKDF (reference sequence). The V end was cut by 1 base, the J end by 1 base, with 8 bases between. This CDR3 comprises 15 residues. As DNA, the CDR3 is TGTGCCACCAGCAGAGGACACCTCAGCAATCAGCCCCAGCATTTT. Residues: CATSRGHLSNQPQHF.

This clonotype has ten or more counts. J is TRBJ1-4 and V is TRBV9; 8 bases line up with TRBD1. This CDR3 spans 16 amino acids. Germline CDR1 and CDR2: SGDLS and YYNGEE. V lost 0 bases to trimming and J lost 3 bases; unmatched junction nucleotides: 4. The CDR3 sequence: CASSVATGGPNEKLFF. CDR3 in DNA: TGTGCCAGCAGCGTAGCTACAGGGGGACCTAATGAAAAACTGTTTTTT.

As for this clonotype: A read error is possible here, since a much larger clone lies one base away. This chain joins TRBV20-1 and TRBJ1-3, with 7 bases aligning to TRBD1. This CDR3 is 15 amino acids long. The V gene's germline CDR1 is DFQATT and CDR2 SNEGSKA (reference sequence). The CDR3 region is CSTSVDRFVGNTIYF. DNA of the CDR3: TGCAGTACTAGCGTGGACAGGTTTGTCGGAAACACCATATATTTT.

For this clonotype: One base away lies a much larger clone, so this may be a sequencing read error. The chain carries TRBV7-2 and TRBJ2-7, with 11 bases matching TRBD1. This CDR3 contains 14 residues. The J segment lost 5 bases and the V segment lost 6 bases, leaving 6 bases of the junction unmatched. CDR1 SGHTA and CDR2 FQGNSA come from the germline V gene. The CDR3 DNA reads TGTGCCAGCAGGTCGGACAGGGGGCCCCACGAGCAGTACTTC. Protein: CASRSDRGPHEQYF.

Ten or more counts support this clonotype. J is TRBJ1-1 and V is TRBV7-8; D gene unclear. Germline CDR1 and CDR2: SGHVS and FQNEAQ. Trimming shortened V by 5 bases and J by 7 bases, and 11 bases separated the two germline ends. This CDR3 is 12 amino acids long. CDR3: CASSPGRDEAFF. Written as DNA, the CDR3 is TGTGCCAGCAGCCCTGGGAGGGATGAAGCTTTCTTT.

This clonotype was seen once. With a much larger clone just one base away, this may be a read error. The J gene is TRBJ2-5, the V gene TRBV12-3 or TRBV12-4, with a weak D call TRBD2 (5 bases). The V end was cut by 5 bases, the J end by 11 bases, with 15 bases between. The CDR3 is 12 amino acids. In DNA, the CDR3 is TGTGCCAGCAGTATGGACTTCTACGGGCAGTACTTC. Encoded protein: CASSMDFYGQYF.